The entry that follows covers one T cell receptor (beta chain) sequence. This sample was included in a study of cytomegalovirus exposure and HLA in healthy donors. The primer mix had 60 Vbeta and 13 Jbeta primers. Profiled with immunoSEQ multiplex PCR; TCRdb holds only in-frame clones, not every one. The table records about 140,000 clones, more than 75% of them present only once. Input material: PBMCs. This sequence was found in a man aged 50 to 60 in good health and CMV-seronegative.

The CDR3 is CASSSYGSGGSEAFF. For the CDR3, the DNA is TGTGCCAGCAGCTCATACGGTTCGGGGGGATCTGAAGCTTTCTTT. The chain employs TRBV7-2 and TRBJ1-1; D is perhaps TRBD1 (5 bases). This CDR3 contains 15 residues. The V and J ends lost 4 bases and 6 bases respectively, with 18 bases between them. Looked up from germline, CDR1 is SGHTA and CDR2 is FQGNSA. The full variable domain, completed using reference TRBV7-2 and TRBJ1-1, is GAGVSQSPSNKVTEKGKDVELRCDPISGHTALYWYRQSLGQGLEFLIYFQGNSAPDKSGLPSDRFSAERTGGSVSTLTIQRTQQEDSAVYLCASSSYGSGGSEAFFGQGTRLTVV.